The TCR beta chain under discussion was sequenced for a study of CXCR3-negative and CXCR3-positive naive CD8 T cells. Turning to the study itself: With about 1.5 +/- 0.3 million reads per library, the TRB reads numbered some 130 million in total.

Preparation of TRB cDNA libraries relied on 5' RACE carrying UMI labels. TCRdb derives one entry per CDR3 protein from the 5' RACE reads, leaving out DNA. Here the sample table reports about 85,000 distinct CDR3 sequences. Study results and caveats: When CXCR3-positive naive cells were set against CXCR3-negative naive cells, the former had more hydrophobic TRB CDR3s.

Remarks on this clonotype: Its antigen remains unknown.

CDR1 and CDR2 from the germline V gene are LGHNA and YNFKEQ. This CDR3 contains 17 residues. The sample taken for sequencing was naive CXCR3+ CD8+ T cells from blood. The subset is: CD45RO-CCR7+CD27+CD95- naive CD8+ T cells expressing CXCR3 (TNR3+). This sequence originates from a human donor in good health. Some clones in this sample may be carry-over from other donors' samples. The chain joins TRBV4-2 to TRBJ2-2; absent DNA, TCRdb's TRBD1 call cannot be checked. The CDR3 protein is CASSPLSGGRGTGELFF.